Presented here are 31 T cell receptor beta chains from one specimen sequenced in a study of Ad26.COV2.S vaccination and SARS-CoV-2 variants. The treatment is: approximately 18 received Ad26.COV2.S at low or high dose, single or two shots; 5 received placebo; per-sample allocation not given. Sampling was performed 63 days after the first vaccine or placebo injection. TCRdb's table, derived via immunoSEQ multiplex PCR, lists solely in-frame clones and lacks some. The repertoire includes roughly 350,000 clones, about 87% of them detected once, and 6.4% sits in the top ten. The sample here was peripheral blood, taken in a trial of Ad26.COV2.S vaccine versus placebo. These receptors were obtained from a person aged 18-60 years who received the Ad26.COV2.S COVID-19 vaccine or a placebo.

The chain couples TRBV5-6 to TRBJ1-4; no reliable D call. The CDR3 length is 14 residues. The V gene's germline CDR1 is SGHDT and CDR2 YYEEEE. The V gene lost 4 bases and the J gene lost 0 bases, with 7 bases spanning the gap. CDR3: CASSREPTNEKLFF. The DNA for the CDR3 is TGTGCCAGCAGCCGGGAACCAACTAATGAAAAACTGTTTTTT.

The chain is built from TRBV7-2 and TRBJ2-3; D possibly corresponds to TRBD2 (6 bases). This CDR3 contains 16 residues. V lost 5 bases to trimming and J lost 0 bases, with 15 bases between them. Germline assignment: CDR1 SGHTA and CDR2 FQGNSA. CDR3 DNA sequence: TGTGCCAGCAGCAAAGGACTACGGACTAGCACAGATACGCAGTATTTT. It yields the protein CASSKGLRTSTDTQYF.

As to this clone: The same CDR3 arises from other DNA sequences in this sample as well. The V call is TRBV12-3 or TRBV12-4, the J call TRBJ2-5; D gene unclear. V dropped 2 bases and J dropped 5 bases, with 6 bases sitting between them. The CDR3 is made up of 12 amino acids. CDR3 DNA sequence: TGTGCCAGCAGTTTACATGGGGAGACCCAGTACTTC. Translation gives CASSLHGETQYF.

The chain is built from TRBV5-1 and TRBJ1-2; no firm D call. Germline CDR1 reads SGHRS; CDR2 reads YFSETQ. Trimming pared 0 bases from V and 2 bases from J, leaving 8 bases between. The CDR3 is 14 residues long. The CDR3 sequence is CASSLEEGNYGYTF. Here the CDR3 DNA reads TGCGCCAGCAGCTTGGAGGAGGGAAACTATGGCTACACCTTC.

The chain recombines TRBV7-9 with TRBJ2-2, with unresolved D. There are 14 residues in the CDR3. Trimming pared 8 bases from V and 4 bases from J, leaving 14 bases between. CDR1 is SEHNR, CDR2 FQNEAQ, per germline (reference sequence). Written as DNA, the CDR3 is TGTGCCAGCCTCGATGACCCGTCCACCGGGGAGCTGTTTTTT. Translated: CASLDDPSTGELFF.

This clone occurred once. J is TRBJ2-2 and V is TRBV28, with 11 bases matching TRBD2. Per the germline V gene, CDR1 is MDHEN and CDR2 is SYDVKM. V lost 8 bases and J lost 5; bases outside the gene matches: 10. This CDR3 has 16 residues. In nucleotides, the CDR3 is TGTGCCAGCCGGGGCCTAGCGGGAGGTTGGACCGGGGAGCTGTTTTTT. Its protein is CASRGLAGGWTGELFF.

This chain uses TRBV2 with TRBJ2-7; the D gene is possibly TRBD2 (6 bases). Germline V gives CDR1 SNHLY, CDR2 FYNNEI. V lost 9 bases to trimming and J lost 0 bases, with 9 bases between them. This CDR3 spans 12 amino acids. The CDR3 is CARGTGSYEQYF. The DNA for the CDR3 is TGTGCCAGGGGGACTGGCTCCTACGAGCAGTACTTC.

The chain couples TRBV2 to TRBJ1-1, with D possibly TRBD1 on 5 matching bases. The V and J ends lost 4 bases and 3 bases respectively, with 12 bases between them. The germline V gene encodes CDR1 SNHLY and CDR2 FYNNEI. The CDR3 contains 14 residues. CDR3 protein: CASSVGVKYTEAFF. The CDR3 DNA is TGTGCCAGCAGTGTAGGGGTGAAATACACTGAAGCTTTCTTT.

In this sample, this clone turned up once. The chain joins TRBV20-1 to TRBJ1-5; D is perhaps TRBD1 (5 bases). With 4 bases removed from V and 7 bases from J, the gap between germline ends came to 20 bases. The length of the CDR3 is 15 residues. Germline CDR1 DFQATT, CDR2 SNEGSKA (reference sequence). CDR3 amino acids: CSATEDSTRWQPQHF. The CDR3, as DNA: TGCAGTGCTACTGAAGACAGCACGAGATGGCAGCCCCAGCATTTT.

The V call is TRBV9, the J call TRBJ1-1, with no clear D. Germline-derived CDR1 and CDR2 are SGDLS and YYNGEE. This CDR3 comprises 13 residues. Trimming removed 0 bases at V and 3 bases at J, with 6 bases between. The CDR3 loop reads CASSVGDDTEAFF. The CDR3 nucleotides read TGTGCCAGCAGCGTAGGAGACGACACTGAAGCTTTCTTT.

CDR3 bases: TGTGCCTGGAGTAACGGGAATCAGCCCCAGCATTTT. Its protein is CAWSNGNQPQHF. The chain joins TRBV30 to TRBJ1-5; D remains ambiguous. The length of the CDR3 is 12 residues. From germline, CDR1 is GTSNPN and CDR2 SVGIG (reference sequence). Trimming cost V 2 bases and J 4 bases, with 6 bases left between them.

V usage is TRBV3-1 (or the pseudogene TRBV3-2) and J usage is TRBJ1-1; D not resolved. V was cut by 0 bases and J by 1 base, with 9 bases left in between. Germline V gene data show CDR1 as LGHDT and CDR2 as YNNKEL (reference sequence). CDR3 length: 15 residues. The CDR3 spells CASSQERTRNTEAFF. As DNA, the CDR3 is TGTGCCAGCAGCCAAGAAAGAACAAGGAACACTGAAGCTTTCTTT.

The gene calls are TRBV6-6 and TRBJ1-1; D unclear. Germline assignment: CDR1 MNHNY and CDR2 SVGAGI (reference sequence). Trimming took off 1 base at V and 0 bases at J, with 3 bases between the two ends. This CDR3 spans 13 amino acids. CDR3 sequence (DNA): TGTGCCAGCAGTTACTATCTGAACACTGAAGCTTTCTTT. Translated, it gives CASSYYLNTEAFF.

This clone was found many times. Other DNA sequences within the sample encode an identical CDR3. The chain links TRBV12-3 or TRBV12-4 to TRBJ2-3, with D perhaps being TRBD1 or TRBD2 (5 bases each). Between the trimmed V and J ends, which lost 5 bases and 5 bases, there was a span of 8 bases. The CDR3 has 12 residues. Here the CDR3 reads CASSRGGDTQYF. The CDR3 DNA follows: TGTGCCAGCAGTCGTGGGGGAGATACGCAGTATTTT.

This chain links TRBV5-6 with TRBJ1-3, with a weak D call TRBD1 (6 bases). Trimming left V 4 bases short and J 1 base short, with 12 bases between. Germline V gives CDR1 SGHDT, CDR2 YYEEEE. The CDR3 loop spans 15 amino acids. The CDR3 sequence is CASSQTGSSGNTIYF. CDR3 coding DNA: TGTGCCAGCAGCCAAACAGGGAGTTCTGGAAACACCATATATTTT.

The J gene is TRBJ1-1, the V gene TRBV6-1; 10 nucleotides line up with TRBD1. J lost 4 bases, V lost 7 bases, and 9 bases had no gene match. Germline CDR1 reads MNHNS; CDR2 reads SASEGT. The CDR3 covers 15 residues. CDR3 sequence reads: CASINQRQGATEAFF. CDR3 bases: TGTGCCAGCATTAACCAAAGACAGGGGGCCACTGAAGCTTTCTTT.

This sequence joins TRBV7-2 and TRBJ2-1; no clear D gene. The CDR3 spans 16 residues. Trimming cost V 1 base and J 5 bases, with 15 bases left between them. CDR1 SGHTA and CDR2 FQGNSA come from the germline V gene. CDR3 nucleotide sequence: TGTGCCAGCAGCTTAGTCCTCTTGAATGAGCACAATGAGCAGTTCTTC. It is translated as CASSLVLLNEHNEQFF.

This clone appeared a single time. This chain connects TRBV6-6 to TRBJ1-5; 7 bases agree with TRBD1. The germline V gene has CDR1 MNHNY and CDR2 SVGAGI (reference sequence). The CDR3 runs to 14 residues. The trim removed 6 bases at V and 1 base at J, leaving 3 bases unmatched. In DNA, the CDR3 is TGTGCCAGCAGGACAGGGTGGAGCAATCAGCCCCAGCATTTT. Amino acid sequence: CASRTGWSNQPQHF.

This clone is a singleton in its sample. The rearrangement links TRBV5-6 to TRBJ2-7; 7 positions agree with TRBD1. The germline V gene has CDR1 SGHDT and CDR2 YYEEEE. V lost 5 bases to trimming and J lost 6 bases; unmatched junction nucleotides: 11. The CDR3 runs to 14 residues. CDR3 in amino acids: CASRPPGGVGEQYF. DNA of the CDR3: TGTGCCAGCAGACCTCCAGGGGGTGTCGGCGAGCAGTACTTC.

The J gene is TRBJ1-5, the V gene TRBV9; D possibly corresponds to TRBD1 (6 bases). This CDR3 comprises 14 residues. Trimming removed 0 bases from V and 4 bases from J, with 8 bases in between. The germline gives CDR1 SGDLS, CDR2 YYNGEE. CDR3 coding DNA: TGTGCCAGCAGCGTAGGGGGGCGGAATCAGCCCCAGCATTTT. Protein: CASSVGGRNQPQHF. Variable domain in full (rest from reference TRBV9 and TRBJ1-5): DSGVTQTPKHLITATGQRVTLRCSPRSGDLSVYWYQQSLDQGLQFLIQYYNGEERAKGNILERFSAQQFPDLHSELNLSSLELGDSALYFCASSVGGRNQPQHFGDGTRLSIL.

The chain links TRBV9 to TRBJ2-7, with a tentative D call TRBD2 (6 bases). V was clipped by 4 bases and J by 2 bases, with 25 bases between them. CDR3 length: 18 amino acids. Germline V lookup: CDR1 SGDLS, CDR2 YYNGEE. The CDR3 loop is CASSPRTTPSGAAYEQYF. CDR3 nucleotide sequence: TGTGCCAGCAGCCCACGGACTACTCCCAGTGGGGCGGCCTACGAGCAGTACTTC.

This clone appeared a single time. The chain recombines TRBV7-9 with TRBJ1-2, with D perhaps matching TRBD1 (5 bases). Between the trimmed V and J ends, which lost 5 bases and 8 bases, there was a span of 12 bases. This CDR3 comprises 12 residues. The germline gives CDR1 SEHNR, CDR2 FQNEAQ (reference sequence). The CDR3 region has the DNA TGTGCCAGCAGCCCCGGGACTTGGGGCTACACCTTC. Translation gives CASSPGTWGYTF.

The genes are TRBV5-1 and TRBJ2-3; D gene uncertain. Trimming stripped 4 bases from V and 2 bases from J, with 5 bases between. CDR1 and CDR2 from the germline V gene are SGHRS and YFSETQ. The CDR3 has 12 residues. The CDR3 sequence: CASSATTDTQYF. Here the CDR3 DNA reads TGCGCCAGCAGCGCTACCACAGATACGCAGTATTTT.

For the CDR3, the DNA is TGTGCCAGCAGTCTCATACCATCCGGGACGGAAGCCTACGAGCAGTACTTC. Protein product: CASSLIPSGTEAYEQYF. The chain has TRBV27 and TRBJ2-7, with D perhaps matching TRBD1 or TRBD2 (5 bases each). Germline loops: CDR1 MNHEY, CDR2 SMNVEV (reference sequence). V was clipped by 5 bases and J by 2 bases, with 22 bases between them. This CDR3 contains 17 residues.

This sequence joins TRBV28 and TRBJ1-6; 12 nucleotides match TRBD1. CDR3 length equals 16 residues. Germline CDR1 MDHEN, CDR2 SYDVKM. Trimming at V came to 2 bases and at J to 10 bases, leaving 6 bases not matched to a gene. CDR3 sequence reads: CASSLGTGGSASPLHF. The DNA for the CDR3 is TGTGCCAGCAGTTTAGGGACAGGGGGCTCCGCATCACCCCTCCACTTT. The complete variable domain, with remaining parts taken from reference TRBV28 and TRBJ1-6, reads DVKVTQSSRYLVKRTGEKVFLECVQDMDHENMFWYRQDPGLGLRLIYFSYDVKMKEKGDIPEGYSVSREKKERFSLILESASTNQTSMYLCASSLGTGGSASPLHFGNGTRLTVT.

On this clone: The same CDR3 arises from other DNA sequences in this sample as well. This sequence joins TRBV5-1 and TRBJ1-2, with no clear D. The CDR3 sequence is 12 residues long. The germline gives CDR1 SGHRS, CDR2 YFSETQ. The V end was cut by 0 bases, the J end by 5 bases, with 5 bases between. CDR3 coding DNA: TGCGCCAGCAGCTTGGACGGTTATGGCTACACCTTC. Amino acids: CASSLDGYGYTF.

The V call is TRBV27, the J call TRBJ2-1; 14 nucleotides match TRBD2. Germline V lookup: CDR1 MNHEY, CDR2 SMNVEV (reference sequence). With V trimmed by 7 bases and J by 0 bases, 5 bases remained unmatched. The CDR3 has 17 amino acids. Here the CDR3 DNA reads TGTGCCAGCAATTCCGGGACTAGCGGGAGCTCCTACAATGAGCAGTTCTTC. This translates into CASNSGTSGSSYNEQFF.

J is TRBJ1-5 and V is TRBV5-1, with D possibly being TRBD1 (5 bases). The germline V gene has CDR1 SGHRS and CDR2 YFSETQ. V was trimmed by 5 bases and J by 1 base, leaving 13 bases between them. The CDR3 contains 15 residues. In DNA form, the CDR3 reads TGCGCCAGCAGTTTTAGGGGTGACAGCAATCAGCCCCAGCATTTT. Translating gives CASSFRGDSNQPQHF.

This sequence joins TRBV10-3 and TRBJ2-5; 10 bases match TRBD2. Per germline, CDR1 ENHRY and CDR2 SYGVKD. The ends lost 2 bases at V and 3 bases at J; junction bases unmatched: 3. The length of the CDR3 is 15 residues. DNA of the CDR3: TGTGCCATCAGTGAGGGACTAGCGGTTAAAGAGACCCAGTACTTC. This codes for CAISEGLAVKETQYF.

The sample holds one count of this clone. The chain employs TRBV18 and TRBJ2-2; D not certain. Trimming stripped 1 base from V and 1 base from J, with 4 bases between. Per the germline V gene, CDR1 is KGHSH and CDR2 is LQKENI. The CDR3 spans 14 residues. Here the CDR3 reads CASSPRRNTGELFF. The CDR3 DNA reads TGTGCCAGCTCACCACGGAGGAACACCGGGGAGCTGTTTTTT. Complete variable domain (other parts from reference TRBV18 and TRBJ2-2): NAGVMQNPRHLVRRRGQEARLRCSPMKGHSHVYWYRQLPEEGLKFMVYLQKENIIDESGMPKERFSAEFPKEGPSILRIQQVVRGDSAAYFCASSPRRNTGELFFGEGSRLTVL.

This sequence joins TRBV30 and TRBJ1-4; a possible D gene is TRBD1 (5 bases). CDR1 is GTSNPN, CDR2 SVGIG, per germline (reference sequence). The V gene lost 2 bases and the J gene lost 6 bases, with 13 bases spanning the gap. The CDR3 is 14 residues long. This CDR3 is CAWSPGPTDEKLFF. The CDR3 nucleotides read TGTGCCTGGAGTCCGGGACCCACTGATGAAAAACTGTTTTTT.